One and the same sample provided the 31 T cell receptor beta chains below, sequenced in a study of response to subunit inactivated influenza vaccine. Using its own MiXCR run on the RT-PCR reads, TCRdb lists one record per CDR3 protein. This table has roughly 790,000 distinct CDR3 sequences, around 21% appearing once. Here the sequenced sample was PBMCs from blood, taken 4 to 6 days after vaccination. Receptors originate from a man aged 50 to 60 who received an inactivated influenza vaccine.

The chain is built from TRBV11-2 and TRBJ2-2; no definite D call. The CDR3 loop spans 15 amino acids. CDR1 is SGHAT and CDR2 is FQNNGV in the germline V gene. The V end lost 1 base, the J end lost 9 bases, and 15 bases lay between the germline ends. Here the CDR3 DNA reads TGTGCCAGCAGCTTAGGAAGGCCCCTGAGGCGGGAGCTGTTTTTT. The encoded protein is CASSLGRPLRRELFF.

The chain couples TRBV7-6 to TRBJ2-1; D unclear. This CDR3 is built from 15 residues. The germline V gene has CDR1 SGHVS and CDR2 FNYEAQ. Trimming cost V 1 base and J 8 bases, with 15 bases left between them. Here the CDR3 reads CASSLEARHLDEQFF. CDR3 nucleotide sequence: TGTGCCAGCAGCTTAGAGGCCCGCCATTTGGATGAGCAGTTCTTC.

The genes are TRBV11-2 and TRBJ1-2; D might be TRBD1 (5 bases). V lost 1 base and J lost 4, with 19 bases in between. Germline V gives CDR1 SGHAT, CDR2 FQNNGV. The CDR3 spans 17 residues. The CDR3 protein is CASSLGQTLRAGYGYTF. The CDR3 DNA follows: TGTGCCAGCAGCTTAGGACAGACTCTAAGGGCTGGCTATGGCTACACCTTC.

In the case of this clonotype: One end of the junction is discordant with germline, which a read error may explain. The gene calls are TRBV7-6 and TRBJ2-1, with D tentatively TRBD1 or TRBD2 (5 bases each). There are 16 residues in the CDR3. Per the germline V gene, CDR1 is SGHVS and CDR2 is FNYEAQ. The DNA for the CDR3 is TGTGCCAGCAGCCTAGCCGGGGCAGATGGCTACAATGAGCAGTTCTTC. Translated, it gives CASSLAGADGYNEQFF.

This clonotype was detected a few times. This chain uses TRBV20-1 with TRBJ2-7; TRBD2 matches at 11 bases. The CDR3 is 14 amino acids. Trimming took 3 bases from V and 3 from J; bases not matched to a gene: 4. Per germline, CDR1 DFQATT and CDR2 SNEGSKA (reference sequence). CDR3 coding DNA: TGCAGTGCTAGGAAGACTAGCGGGGTCTACGAGCAGTACTTC. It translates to CSARKTSGVYEQYF.

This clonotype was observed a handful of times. Here the CDR3 reads CASSSDPPTLNTEAFF. For the CDR3, the DNA is TGTGCCAGCAGCTCGGACCCTCCAACACTGAACACTGAAGCTTTCTTT. The gene calls are TRBV6-1 and TRBJ1-1; D is undetermined. Germline-derived CDR1 and CDR2 are MNHNS and SASEGT. This CDR3 spans 16 amino acids. Trimming shortened V by 6 bases and J by 0 bases, and 17 bases separated the two germline ends.

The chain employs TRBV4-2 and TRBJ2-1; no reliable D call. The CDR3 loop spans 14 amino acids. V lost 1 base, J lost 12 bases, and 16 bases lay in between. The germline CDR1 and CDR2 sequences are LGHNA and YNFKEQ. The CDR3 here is CASSQVQTSGVQFF. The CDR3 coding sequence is TGTGCCAGCAGCCAAGTACAGACCTCTGGCGTGCAGTTCTTC.

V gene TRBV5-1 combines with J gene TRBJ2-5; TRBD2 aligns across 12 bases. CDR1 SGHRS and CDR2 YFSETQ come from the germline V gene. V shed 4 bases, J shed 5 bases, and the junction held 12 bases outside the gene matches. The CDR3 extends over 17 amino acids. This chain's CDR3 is CASSPGLAGYLRETQYF. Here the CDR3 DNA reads TGCGCCAGCAGCCCGGGACTAGCGGGCTATCTGCGGGAGACCCAGTACTTC.

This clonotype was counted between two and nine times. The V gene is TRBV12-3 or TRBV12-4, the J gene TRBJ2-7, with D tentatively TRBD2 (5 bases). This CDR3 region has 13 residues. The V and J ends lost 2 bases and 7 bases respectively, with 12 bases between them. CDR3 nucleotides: TGTGCCAGCAGTTTATCGGGGTTTGCGGAGCAGTACTTC. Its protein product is CASSLSGFAEQYF.

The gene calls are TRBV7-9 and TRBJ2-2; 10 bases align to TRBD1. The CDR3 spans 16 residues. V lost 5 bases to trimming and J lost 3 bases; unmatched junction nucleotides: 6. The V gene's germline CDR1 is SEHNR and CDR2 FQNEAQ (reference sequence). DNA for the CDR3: TGTGCCAGCAGCGGTACCGGGACAGGGGACACCGGGGAGCTGTTTTTT. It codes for CASSGTGTGDTGELFF. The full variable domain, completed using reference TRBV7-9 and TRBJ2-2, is DTGVSQNPRHKITKRGQNVTFRCDPISEHNRLYWYRQTLGQGPEFLTYFQNEAQLEKSRLLSDRFSAERPKGSFSTLEIQRTEQGDSAMYLCASSGTGTGDTGELFFGEGSRLTVL.

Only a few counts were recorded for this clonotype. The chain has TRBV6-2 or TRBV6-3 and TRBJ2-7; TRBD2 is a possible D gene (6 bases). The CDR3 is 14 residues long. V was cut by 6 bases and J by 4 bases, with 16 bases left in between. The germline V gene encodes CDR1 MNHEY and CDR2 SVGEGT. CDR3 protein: CASSRYGTVYEQYF. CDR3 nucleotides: TGTGCCAGCAGCAGATACGGGACTGTGTACGAGCAGTACTTC.

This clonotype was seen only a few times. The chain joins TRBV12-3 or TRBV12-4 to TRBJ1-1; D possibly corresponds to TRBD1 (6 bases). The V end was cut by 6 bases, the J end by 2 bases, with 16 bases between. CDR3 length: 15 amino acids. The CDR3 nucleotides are TGTGCCAGCAGCTTAACCGGGACACCAAACACTGAAGCTTTCTTT. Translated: CASSLTGTPNTEAFF.

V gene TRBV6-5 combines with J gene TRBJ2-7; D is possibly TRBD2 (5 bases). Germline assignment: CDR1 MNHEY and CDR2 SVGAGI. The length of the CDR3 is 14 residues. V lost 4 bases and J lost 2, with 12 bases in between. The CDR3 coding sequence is TGTGCCAGCAGTTGTGGTGGAGGTCCCTACGAGCAGTACTTC. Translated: CASSCGGGPYEQYF.

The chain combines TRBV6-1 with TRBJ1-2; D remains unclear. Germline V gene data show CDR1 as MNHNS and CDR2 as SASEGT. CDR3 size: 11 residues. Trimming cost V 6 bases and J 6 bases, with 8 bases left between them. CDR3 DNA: TGTGCCAGCAGGACCTGGGATGGCTACACCTTC. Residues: CASRTWDGYTF.

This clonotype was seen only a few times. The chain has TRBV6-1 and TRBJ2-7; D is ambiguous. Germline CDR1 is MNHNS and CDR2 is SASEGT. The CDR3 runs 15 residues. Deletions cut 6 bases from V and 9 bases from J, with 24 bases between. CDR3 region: CASRPSWEVGIGQYF. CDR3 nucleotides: TGTGCCAGCAGACCTAGTTGGGAAGTGGGCATCGGGCAGTACTTC.

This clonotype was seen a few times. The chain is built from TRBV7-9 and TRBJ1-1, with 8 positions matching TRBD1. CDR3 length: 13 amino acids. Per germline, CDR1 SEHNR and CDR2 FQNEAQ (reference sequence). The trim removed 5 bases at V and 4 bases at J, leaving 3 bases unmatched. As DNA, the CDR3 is TGTGCCAGCAGCATTACAGGGGGCACTGAAGCTTTCTTT. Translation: CASSITGGTEAFF.

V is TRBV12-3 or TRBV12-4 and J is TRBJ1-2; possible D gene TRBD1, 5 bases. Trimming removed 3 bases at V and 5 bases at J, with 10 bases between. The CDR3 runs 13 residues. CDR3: CASSFQGGYGYTF. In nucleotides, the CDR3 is TGTGCCAGCAGTTTCCAGGGAGGATATGGCTACACCTTC.

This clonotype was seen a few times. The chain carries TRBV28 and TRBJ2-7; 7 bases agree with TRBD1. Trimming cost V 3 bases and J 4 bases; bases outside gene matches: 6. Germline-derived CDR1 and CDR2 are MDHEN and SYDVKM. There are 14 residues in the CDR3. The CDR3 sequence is CASSFRQGKYEQYF. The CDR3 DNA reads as TGTGCCAGCAGTTTTAGACAGGGAAAGTACGAGCAGTACTTC.

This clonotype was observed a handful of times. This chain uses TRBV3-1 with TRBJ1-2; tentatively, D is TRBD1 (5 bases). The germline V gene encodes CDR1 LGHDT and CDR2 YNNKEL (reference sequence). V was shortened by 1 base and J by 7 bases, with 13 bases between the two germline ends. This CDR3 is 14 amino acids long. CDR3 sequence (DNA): TGTGCCAGCAGCCAAGTAGGGGTGATCGGTGGCTACACCTTC. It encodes CASSQVGVIGGYTF.

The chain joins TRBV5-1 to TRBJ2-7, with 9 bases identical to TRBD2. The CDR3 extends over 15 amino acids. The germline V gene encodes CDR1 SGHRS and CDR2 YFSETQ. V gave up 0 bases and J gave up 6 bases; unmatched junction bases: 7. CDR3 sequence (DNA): TGCGCCAGCAGCTTGGAGCCGGGACTAGCCCTCGAGCAGTACTTC. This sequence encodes CASSLEPGLALEQYF.

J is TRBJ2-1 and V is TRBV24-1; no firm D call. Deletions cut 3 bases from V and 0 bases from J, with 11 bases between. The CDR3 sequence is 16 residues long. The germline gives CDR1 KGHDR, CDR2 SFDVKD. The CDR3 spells CATSDLVAGSYNEQFF. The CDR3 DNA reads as TGTGCCACCAGTGATCTCGTAGCAGGCTCCTACAATGAGCAGTTCTTC.

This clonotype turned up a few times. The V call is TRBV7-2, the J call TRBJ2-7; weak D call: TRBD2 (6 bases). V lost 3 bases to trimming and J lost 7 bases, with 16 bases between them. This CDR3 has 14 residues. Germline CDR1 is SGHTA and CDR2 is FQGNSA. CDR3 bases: TGTGCCAGCAGCTTGTTTAAGGGGAGGCCGGAGCAGTACTTC. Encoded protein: CASSLFKGRPEQYF.

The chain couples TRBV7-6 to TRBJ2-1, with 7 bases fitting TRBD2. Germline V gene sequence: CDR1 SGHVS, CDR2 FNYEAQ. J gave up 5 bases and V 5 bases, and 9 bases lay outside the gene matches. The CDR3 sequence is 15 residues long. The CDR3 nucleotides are TGTGCCAGCAGCCTAGGAGGGACTAACGACAATGAGCAGTTCTTC. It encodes CASSLGGTNDNEQFF.

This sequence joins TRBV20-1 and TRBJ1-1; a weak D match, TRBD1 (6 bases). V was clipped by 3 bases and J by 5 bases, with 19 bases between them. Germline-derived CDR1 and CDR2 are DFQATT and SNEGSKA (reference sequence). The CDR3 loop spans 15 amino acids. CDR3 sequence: CSARKGGAKGTEAFF. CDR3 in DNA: TGCAGTGCTAGGAAGGGGGGGGCCAAAGGGACTGAAGCTTTCTTT.

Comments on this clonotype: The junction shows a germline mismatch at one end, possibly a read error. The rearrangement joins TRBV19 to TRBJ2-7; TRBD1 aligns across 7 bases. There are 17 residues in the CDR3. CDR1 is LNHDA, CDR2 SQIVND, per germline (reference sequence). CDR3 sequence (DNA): TGTGCCAGTAATATATATTATTGGGACAGCCTATCCTACGAGCAGTACTTC. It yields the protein CASNIYYWDSLSYEQYF.

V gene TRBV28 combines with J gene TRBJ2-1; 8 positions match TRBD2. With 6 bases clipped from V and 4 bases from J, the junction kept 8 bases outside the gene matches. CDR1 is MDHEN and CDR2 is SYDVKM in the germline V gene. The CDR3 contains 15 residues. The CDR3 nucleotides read TGTGCCAGCAGGCCGGGACTAGGGCCATACAATGAGCAGTTCTTC. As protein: CASRPGLGPYNEQFF.

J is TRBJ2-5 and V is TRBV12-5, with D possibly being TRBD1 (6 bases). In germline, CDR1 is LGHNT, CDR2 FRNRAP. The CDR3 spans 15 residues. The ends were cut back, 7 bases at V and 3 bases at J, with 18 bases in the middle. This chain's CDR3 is CASATDRYREETQYF. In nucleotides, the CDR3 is TGTGCTAGTGCCACCGACCGATACAGGGAAGAGACCCAGTACTTC.

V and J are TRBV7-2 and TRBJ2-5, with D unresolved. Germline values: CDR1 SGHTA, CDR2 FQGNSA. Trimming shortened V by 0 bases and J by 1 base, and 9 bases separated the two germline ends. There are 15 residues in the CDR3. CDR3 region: CASSLARASQETQYF. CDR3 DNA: TGTGCCAGCAGCTTAGCCCGGGCTAGCCAAGAGACCCAGTACTTC.

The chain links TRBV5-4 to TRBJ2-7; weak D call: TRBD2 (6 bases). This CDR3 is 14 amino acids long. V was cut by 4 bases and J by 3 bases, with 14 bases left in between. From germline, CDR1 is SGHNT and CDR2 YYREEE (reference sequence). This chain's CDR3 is CASSLLPGSYEQYF. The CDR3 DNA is TGTGCCAGCAGCCTACTTCCCGGGAGCTACGAGCAGTACTTC.

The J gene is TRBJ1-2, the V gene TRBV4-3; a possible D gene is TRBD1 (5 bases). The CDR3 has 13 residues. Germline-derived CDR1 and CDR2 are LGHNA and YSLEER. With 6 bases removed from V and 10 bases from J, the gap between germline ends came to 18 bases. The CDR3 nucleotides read TGCGCCAGCAGAGAAGGGCAGGGTAGTCTCTACACCTTC. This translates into CASREGQGSLYTF.

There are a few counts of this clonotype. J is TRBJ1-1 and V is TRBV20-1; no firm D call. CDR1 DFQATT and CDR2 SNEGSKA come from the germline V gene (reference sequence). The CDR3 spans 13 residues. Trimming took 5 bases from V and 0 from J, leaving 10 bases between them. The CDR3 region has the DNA TGCAGTGCTTCGGACCTACTGAACACTGAAGCTTTCTTT. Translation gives CSASDLLNTEAFF.